Here is one T cell receptor (beta chain) with its context. This record belongs to a study of blood T cell repertoires in COVID-19. At the level of the study: From the United States, Italy and Spain came samples of acute and convalescent COVID-19. T cells, B-cell-depleted T cells, or PBMCs supplied cDNA or gDNA.

V trimming: 4 bases; J trimming: 2 bases; junction bases outside the gene matches: 2. This CDR3 spans 15 amino acids. Germline CDR1 reads KGHDR; CDR2 reads SFDVKD. Original methodology: Reference gene primer amplification yielded estimated nucleated cell counts. Only in-frame clones appear in the TCRdb table, and some are missing; sequencing was by immunoSEQ multiplex PCR. V and J calls and clone size follow that table, whereas D and trimming were derived from the DNA. The table lists about 250,000 clones, approximately 85% of them singletons. What was sequenced was peripheral blood. This TCR was sampled from a man aged 50-60 years with active or convalescent COVID-19. The J gene is TRBJ2-3, the V gene TRBV24-1; 10 bases are a match to TRBD2. CDR3 sequence reads: CATSDLAGATDTQYF. CDR3 DNA: TGTGCCACCAGTGACCTAGCGGGAGCCACAGATACGCAGTATTTT.